One and the same sample provided the 31 T cell receptor beta chains below, sequenced in a study of blood T cells in healthy people across ages. Using a J-beta primer mix together with a sample-barcoded 5' primer, a second PCR was run for roughly 7 to 11 cycles. From the 5' RACE reads, TCRdb called clonotypes with MiXCR, one entry per CDR3 protein. The sample includes 500,000 to 600,000 distinct CDR3 sequences, roughly 29% of them seen just once. Material: blood. The receptors were sampled from a woman aged 70 to 79 in good health.

The chain uses TRBV7-9 and TRBJ1-2; no clear D. Germline V CDR1 and CDR2: SEHNR, FQNEAQ (reference sequence). V lost 7 bases and J lost 0, with 18 bases in between. The CDR3 length is 16 residues. The CDR3 spells CASTIEVGGSNYGYTF. As DNA, the CDR3 is TGTGCCAGCACCATTGAGGTTGGAGGTTCTAACTATGGCTACACCTTC.

V and J are TRBV12-3 or TRBV12-4 and TRBJ2-6; D may be TRBD1 (6 bases). Between the trimmed V and J ends, which lost 5 bases and 3 bases, there was a span of 14 bases. The CDR3 is 16 residues long. CDR3 in amino acids: CASSTQGIFGANVLTF. In DNA form, the CDR3 reads TGTGCCAGCAGTACCCAGGGGATCTTTGGGGCCAACGTCCTGACTTTC.

The chain is built from TRBV6-5 and TRBJ2-5; D gene ambiguous. Germline CDR1 MNHEY, CDR2 SVGAGI. V gave up 6 bases and J gave up 0 bases, with 11 bases separating them. The CDR3 runs to 14 residues. CDR3 sequence reads: CASRRWADQETQYF. The CDR3 nucleotides are TGTGCCAGCAGGCGATGGGCGGACCAAGAGACCCAGTACTTC.

The chain recombines TRBV2 with TRBJ1-2; D is ambiguous. The CDR3 has 11 amino acids. CDR1 SNHLY and CDR2 FYNNEI come from the germline V gene. Trimming cost V 6 bases and J 4 bases, with 6 bases left between them. CDR3 sequence reads: CASREGYGYTF. CDR3 DNA: TGTGCCAGCAGAGAGGGCTATGGCTACACCTTC.

The J gene is TRBJ2-5, the V gene TRBV7-9; D unclear. There are 15 residues in the CDR3. V shed 2 bases and J shed 2 bases, with 12 bases lying between them. CDR1 and CDR2 from the germline V gene are SEHNR and FQNEAQ (reference sequence). CDR3 sequence (DNA): TGTGCCAGCAGCTTATTTCAGTCCGGACAAGAGACCCAGTACTTC. It is translated as CASSLFQSGQETQYF.

The rearrangement joins TRBV5-1 to TRBJ2-7; D ambiguous. The CDR3 spans 14 residues. Germline V gives CDR1 SGHRS, CDR2 YFSETQ. Trimming removed 0 bases from V and 3 bases from J, with 10 bases in between. In DNA form, the CDR3 reads TGCGCCAGCAGCTTGGTTTTTTCCGTCTACGAGCAGTACTTC. Amino acid sequence: CASSLVFSVYEQYF. Based on the CDR3 plus reference TRBV5-1 and TRBJ2-7, the full variable domain is KAGVTQTPRYLIKTRGQQVTLSCSPISGHRSVSWYQQTPGQGLQFLFEYFSETQRNKGNFPGRFSGRQFSNSRSEMNVSTLELGDSALYLCASSLVFSVYEQYFGPGTRLTVT.

The chain carries TRBV25-1 and TRBJ2-5; 8 nucleotides align to TRBD1. The CDR3 has 12 residues. The V segment lost 1 base and the J segment 11 bases; nucleotides outside the gene matches: 3. CDR1 and CDR2 (germline): MGHDK, SYGVNS. CDR3 coding DNA: TGTGCCAGCAGTGAATGGGGACAGGAGCAGTACTTC. This sequence encodes CASSEWGQEQYF. Looking up the rest from reference TRBV25-1 and TRBJ2-5 gives the full variable domain: EADIYQTPRYLVIGTGKKITLECSQTMGHDKMYWYQQDPGMELHLIHYSYGVNSTEKGDLSSESTVSRIRTEHFPLTLESARPSHTSQYLCASSEWGQEQYFGPGTRLLVL.

The gene calls are TRBV7-6 and TRBJ2-5, with 7 bases matching TRBD1. This CDR3 region has 14 residues. J was trimmed by 2 bases and V by 5 bases; bases with no gene match: 5. Germline CDR1 is SGHVS and CDR2 is FNYEAQ. The CDR3: CASSPPGQQETQYF. In nucleotides, the CDR3 is TGTGCCAGCAGCCCCCCGGGACAGCAAGAGACCCAGTACTTC.

CDR3 nucleotide sequence: TGTGCCAGCAGCCCCTGGGACCTCAAAACCTACAATGAGCAGTTCTTC. It yields the protein CASSPWDLKTYNEQFF. The rearrangement uses TRBV14 and TRBJ2-5; D may be TRBD1 or TRBD2 (5 bases each). The assigned J gene may be wrong: the sequence end matches TRBJ2-1 better. Germline CDR1 reads SGHDN; CDR2 reads FVKESK. The CDR3 length is 16 residues.

This chain uses TRBV27 with TRBJ2-1; D ambiguous. The V end was cut by 2 bases, the J end by 5 bases, with 19 bases between. The CDR3 length is 17 residues. Germline-derived CDR1 and CDR2 are MNHEY and SMNVEV (reference sequence). In DNA form, the CDR3 reads TGTGCCAGCAGTTTAGGACGGACCTCCGGGTTTAACAATGAGCAGTTCTTC. Protein product: CASSLGRTSGFNNEQFF.

The chain employs TRBV7-2 and TRBJ1-1; D not resolved. The V gene lost 1 base and the J gene lost 6 bases, with 6 bases spanning the gap. This CDR3 has 12 amino acids. CDR1 is SGHTA and CDR2 is FQGNSA in the germline V gene. Written as DNA, the CDR3 is TGTGCCAGCAGCTTAGATTCCGCTGAAGCTTTCTTT. This translates into CASSLDSAEAFF. Variable domain in full (rest from reference TRBV7-2 and TRBJ1-1): GAGVSQSPSNKVTEKGKDVELRCDPISGHTALYWYRQSLGQGLEFLIYFQGNSAPDKSGLPSDRFSAERTGGSVSTLTIQRTQQEDSAVYLCASSLDSAEAFFGQGTRLTVV.

This clonotype came up a few times. The chain combines TRBV7-2 with TRBJ1-4; D ambiguous. The CDR3 consists of 14 residues. V was shortened by 4 bases and J by 8 bases, with 14 bases between the two germline ends. The germline V gene has CDR1 SGHTA and CDR2 FQGNSA. CDR3: CASSSASAGEKLFF. CDR3 coding DNA: TGTGCCAGCAGCTCAGCCTCAGCGGGGGAAAAACTGTTTTTT.

The chain couples TRBV7-9 to TRBJ2-3; the match to TRBD2 covers 7 bases. Germline V lookup: CDR1 SEHNR, CDR2 FQNEAQ (reference sequence). Losses at the gene ends were 5 bases for V and 0 bases for J; bases not matched to a gene: 5. This CDR3 contains 15 residues. As DNA, the CDR3 is TGTGCCAGCAGCCCGGGACTAACTAGCACAGATACGCAGTATTTT. It codes for CASSPGLTSTDTQYF.

In its sample, this clonotype was seen a few times. This chain links TRBV7-2 with TRBJ2-1; TRBD2 agrees at 11 bases. The CDR3 loop spans 15 amino acids. Looked up from germline, CDR1 is SGHTA and CDR2 is FQGNSA. With V trimmed by 3 bases and J by 7 bases, 5 bases remained unmatched. CDR3 protein: CASSFSGGAENEQFF. The CDR3 nucleotides read TGTGCCAGCAGCTTTAGCGGGGGGGCAGAAAATGAGCAGTTCTTC.

As to this clonotype: The junction does not match germline at one end; this may be a read error. The CDR3: CASSPLSLATAWGGASVLTF. For the CDR3, the DNA is TGTGCCAGCAGCCCGCTCTCACTAGCGACCGCTTGGGGAGGGGCCAGCGTCCTGACTTTC. The V and J genes are TRBV11-2 and TRBJ2-6; 7 bases fit TRBD2. The CDR3 contains 20 residues. CDR1 SGHAT and CDR2 FQNNGV come from the germline V gene.

This clonotype appeared a few times. This sequence joins TRBV7-9 and TRBJ2-3; the D is unclear. Germline V gene sequence: CDR1 SEHNR, CDR2 FQNEAQ (reference sequence). The ends were cut back, 5 bases at V and 1 base at J, with 7 bases in the middle. This CDR3 is 13 amino acids long. The CDR3 DNA sequence: TGTGCCAGCAGCGCCAGTGGCACAGATACGCAGTATTTT. Residues: CASSASGTDTQYF.

V is TRBV15 and J is TRBJ1-5; TRBD1 might be the D (6 bases). Trimming left V 0 bases short and J 1 base short, with 7 bases between. CDR1 LNHNV and CDR2 YYDKDF come from the germline V gene (reference sequence). The CDR3 spans 15 residues. CDR3 sequence: CATSRDQGSNQPQHF. CDR3 DNA sequence: TGTGCCACCAGCAGAGACCAGGGGAGCAATCAGCCCCAGCATTTT. The full variable domain, completed using reference TRBV15 and TRBJ1-5, is DAMVIQNPRYQVTQFGKPVTLSCSQTLNHNVMYWYQQKSSQAPKLLFHYYDKDFNNEADTPDNFQSRRPNTSFCFLDIRSPGLGDTAMYLCATSRDQGSNQPQHFGDGTRLSIL.

The rearrangement links TRBV20-1 to TRBJ2-1; 8 bases agree with TRBD2. After removal of 7 bases from V and 2 bases from J, the junction contained 1 base not matched to a gene. The CDR3 spans 12 residues. Germline-derived CDR1 and CDR2 are DFQATT and SNEGSKA (reference sequence). CDR3 DNA sequence: TGCAGTGGGCGGGAGGCCTACAATGAGCAGTTCTTC. This gives the protein CSGREAYNEQFF.

The CDR3 bases are TGTGCCAGCAGTTACTCGAACAGGGGGCGAGGCGGCTACACCTTC. Protein: CASSYSNRGRGGYTF. The rearrangement joins TRBV6-5 to TRBJ1-2; the match to TRBD1 covers 9 bases. The CDR3 has 15 amino acids. Germline V gives CDR1 MNHEY, CDR2 SVGAGI. J was trimmed by 8 bases and V by 0 bases; bases with no gene match: 7.

A note on this clonotype: An end of the junction differs from the germline gene, which may be a read error. V is TRBV18 and J is TRBJ2-1; D may match TRBD1 or TRBD2 (5 bases each). Germline assignment: CDR1 KGHSH and CDR2 LQKENI. The CDR3 contains 14 residues. CDR3 protein: CASSPQGSWETRYF. In DNA form, the CDR3 reads TGTGCCAGCTCACCACAGGGGAGTTGGGAGACCCGGTACTTC.

V usage is TRBV24-1 and J usage is TRBJ1-2; D not certain. The CDR3 extends over 14 amino acids. The V end was cut by 6 bases, the J end by 2 bases, with 12 bases between. Germline CDR1 reads KGHDR; CDR2 reads SFDVKD. DNA for the CDR3: TGTGCCACCAGTTCCTTGGAAATCAACTATGGCTACACCTTC. Translating gives CATSSLEINYGYTF.

The chain couples TRBV6-5 to TRBJ1-4; D might be TRBD1 (6 bases). The CDR3 runs to 18 residues. The V gene's germline CDR1 is MNHEY and CDR2 SVGAGI. Trimming left V 0 bases short and J 6 bases short, with 20 bases between. The CDR3 sequence is CASSYSSTGLGDDEKLFF. The CDR3 DNA follows: TGTGCCAGCAGTTACTCATCCACAGGGTTAGGGGATGATGAAAAACTGTTTTTT.

This clonotype was recorded a few times. J is TRBJ2-1 and V is TRBV20-1, with 8 bases identical to TRBD2. The germline gives CDR1 DFQATT, CDR2 SNEGSKA (reference sequence). J lost 0 bases, V lost 2 bases, and 6 bases had no gene match. The CDR3 consists of 16 residues. The CDR3 sequence is CSARPLAGSSYNEQFF. In nucleotides, the CDR3 is TGCAGTGCTAGACCCCTAGCGGGTAGCTCCTACAATGAGCAGTTCTTC.

This clonotype was seen many times. The junction shows a germline mismatch at one end, possibly a read error. The V call is TRBV5-1, the J call TRBJ2-5; TRBD2 might be the D (5 bases). Germline CDR1 is SGHRS and CDR2 is YFSETQ. This CDR3 has 14 residues. CDR3 DNA sequence: TGTGCCAGCAGCTTGGCGTCGGGACAAGAGACCCAGTACTTC. Translated: CASSLASGQETQYF. Supplemented by reference TRBV5-1 and TRBJ2-5, the full variable domain reads KAGVTQTPRYLIKTRGQQVTLSCSPISGHRSVSWYQQTPGQGLQFLFEYFSETQRNKGNFPGRFSGRQFSNSRSEMNVSTLELGDSALYLCASSLASGQETQYFGPGTRLLVL.

This clonotype was seen a single time. CDR3 nucleotides: TGTGCCAGCAGCCTAGCGGGGGCTGTGGAGACCCAGTACTTC. This codes for CASSLAGAVETQYF. V and J are TRBV6-2 or TRBV6-3 and TRBJ2-1; 10 nucleotides match TRBD2. The closer fit of TRBJ2-5 to the DNA end suggests the J call may be wrong. The CDR3 spans 14 residues. Germline V gene data show CDR1 as MNHEY and CDR2 as SVGEGT.

The chain carries TRBV20-1 and TRBJ1-4; D uncertain. V gave up 3 bases and J gave up 7 bases, with 15 bases separating them. The CDR3 length is 14 residues. Germline loops: CDR1 DFQATT, CDR2 SNEGSKA (reference sequence). CDR3 protein: CSASVDAVGEKLFF. DNA for the CDR3: TGCAGTGCTAGTGTGGACGCGGTCGGTGAAAAACTGTTTTTT.

This clonotype came up many times. V is TRBV4-1 and J is TRBJ1-2; TRBD1 matches 7 bases. V lost 5 bases and J lost 0; bases outside the gene matches: 15. This CDR3 has 18 amino acids. Germline CDR1 MGHRA, CDR2 YSYEKL. This CDR3 reads CASSNARAGTDANYGYTF. CDR3 DNA: TGCGCCAGCAGCAACGCAAGGGCCGGGACAGATGCTAACTATGGCTACACCTTC.

This clonotype was recorded a few times. V and J are TRBV5-1 and TRBJ2-3; unclear D gene. Trimming stripped 0 bases from V and 2 bases from J, with 7 bases between. This CDR3 is 14 amino acids long. Germline-derived CDR1 and CDR2 are SGHRS and YFSETQ. As DNA, the CDR3 is TGCGCCAGCAGCTTGGACTCACACACAGATACGCAGTATTTT. This translates into CASSLDSHTDTQYF.

The chain uses TRBV5-1 and TRBJ2-3, with D possibly TRBD1 on 8 matching bases. Trimming stripped 4 bases from V and 0 bases from J, with 15 bases between. CDR1 is SGHRS and CDR2 is YFSETQ in the germline V gene. CDR3 length equals 16 residues. In DNA form, the CDR3 reads TGCGCCAGCAGCGCGGACAGGGAGGGTAGCACAGATACGCAGTATTTT. Its translation: CASSADREGSTDTQYF.

The CDR3 DNA sequence: TGCAGTGCTAGCAACCTTGAGAGAGATACGCAGTATTTT. Encoded protein: CSASNLERDTQYF. V is TRBV20-1 and J is TRBJ2-3; D remains unclear. The CDR3 consists of 13 residues. V lost 3 bases and J 5 bases, leaving 12 bases between the germline ends. CDR1 is DFQATT and CDR2 is SNEGSKA in the germline V gene (reference sequence).

The CDR3 region is CASSLDRAHNYGYTF. In nucleotides, the CDR3 is TGTGCCAGCAGCCTCGACAGGGCCCATAACTATGGCTACACCTTC. This chain joins TRBV7-2 and TRBJ1-2, with TRBD1 identical over 7 bases. This CDR3 has 15 residues. Germline V CDR1 and CDR2: SGHTA, FQGNSA. V was pared by 5 bases and J by 1 base, with 7 bases of the junction left unmatched.